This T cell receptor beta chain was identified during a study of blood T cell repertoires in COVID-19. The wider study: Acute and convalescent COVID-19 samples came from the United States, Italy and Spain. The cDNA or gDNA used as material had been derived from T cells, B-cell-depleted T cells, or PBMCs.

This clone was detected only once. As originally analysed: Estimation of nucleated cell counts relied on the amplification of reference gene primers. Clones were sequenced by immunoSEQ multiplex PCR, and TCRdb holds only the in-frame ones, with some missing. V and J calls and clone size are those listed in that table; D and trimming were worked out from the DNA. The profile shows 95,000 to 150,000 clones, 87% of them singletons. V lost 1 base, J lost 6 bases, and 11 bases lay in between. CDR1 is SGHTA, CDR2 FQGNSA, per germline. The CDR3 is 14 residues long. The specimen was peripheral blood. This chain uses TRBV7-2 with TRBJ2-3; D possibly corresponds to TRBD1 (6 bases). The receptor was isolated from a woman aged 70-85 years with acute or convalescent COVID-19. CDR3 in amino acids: CASSLEPGVDTQYF. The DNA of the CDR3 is TGTGCCAGCAGCTTAGAGCCAGGGGTGGATACGCAGTATTTT.